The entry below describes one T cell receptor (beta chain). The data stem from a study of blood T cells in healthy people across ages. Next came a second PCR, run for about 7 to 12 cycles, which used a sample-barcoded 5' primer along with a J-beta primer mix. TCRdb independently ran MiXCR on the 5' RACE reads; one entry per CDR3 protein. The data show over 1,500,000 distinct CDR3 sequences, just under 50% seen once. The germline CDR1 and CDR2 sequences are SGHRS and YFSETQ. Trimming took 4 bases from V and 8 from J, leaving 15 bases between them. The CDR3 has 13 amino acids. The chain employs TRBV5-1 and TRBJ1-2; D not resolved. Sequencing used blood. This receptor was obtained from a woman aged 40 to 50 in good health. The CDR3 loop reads CASSRTREAGYTF. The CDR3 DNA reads TGCGCCAGCAGCCGGACCCGGGAGGCCGGCTACACCTTC.